This T cell receptor beta chain emerged from a study of blood T cell repertoires in COVID-19. The V and J ends lost 5 bases and 3 bases, in that order; junction bases with no gene match: 4. CDR1 is SGHAT, CDR2 FQNNGV, per germline. This CDR3 spans 15 amino acids. The assay was immunoSEQ multiplex PCR, and TCRdb's table has in-frame clones only and misses some. The table records 250,000 to 300,000 clones, 91% of them present only once. Sequencing was carried out using peripheral blood. This sequence joins TRBV11-2 and TRBJ2-2, with 9 bases that match TRBD2. The receptor's source is a woman in her 30s with COVID-19, enrolled during active disease. The DNA of the CDR3 is TGTGCCAGCAGCCTCACTAGCGGGTACACCGGGGAGCTGTTTTTT. It yields the protein CASSLTSGYTGELFF. The whole variable domain, remainder taken from reference TRBV11-2 and TRBJ2-2, is EAGVAQSPRYKIIEKRQSVAFWCNPISGHATLYWYQQILGQGPKLLIQFQNNGVVDDSQLPKDRFSAERLKGVDSTLKIQPAKLEDSAVYLCASSLTSGYTGELFFGEGSRLTVL.